Below are 4 T cell receptor beta chains sequenced from a single sample in a study of CD8 T cells in Susac syndrome. Roughly 0.45 to 1 ug RNA was reverse transcribed with random hexamers. TCRdb reprocessed the immunoSEQ multiplex PCR reads with MiXCR, giving one entry per CDR3 protein. Among 84,000 or so distinct CDR3 sequences listed, around 93% were seen once. The sequencing sample was made of CD8+ T cells from PBMCs. These receptor sequences come from a human donor with Susac syndrome.

The chain links TRBV29-1 to TRBJ2-1; TRBD2 agrees at 11 bases. Germline assignment: CDR1 SQVTM and CDR2 ANQGSEA. This CDR3 region has 18 residues. V was pared by 6 bases and J by 2 bases, with 15 bases of the junction left unmatched. The CDR3 bases are TGCAGCGTGATGGGGGGACGGTTAGCGGGAGGGGCCTACAATGAGCAGTTCTTC. Its protein is CSVMGGRLAGGAYNEQFF.

The chain joins TRBV2 to TRBJ2-5, with D uncertain. Trimming removed 7 bases from V and 5 bases from J, with 11 bases in between. Germline-derived CDR1 and CDR2 are SNHLY and FYNNEI. There are 12 residues in the CDR3. This CDR3 reads CASNWLGETQYF. In nucleotides, the CDR3 is TGTGCCAGCAATTGGTTGGGGGAGACCCAGTACTTC. Full variable domain (remainder filled in from reference TRBV2 and TRBJ2-5): EPEVTQTPSHQVTQMGQEVILRCVPISNHLYFYWYRQILGQKVEFLVSFYNNEISEKSEIFDDQFSVERPDGSNFTLKIRSTKLEDSAMYFCASNWLGETQYFGPGTRLLVL.

The chain uses TRBV6-1 and TRBJ2-5, with 9 bases lining up with TRBD1. The CDR3 is 16 amino acids. J lost 6 bases, V lost 6 bases, and 14 bases had no gene match. The V gene's germline CDR1 is MNHNS and CDR2 SASEGT. The CDR3 spells CASRPNRDRALKTQYF. The CDR3, as DNA: TGTGCCAGCAGACCGAACCGGGACAGGGCGTTAAAGACCCAGTACTTC.

The gene calls are TRBV7-9 and TRBJ1-1, with D possibly matching TRBD1 (5 bases). CDR1 and CDR2 (germline): SEHNR, FQNEAQ (reference sequence). V lost 3 bases, J lost 5 bases, and 16 bases lay in between. The length of the CDR3 is 15 residues. The CDR3 spells CASSFFPVGGTEAFF. DNA for the CDR3: TGTGCCAGCAGCTTCTTCCCGGTGGGGGGGACTGAAGCTTTCTTT.